The rows below give T cell receptor beta chains drawn from one sample of a study of blood T cell repertoires in COVID-19. The assay was immunoSEQ multiplex PCR, and TCRdb's table has in-frame clones only and misses some. The sample shows a few hundred thousand clones, 84% of them seen only once. Sequencing used peripheral blood. These receptors were collected from a woman aged 60-75 years who had recovered from COVID-19. Each CDR3 is given with its conserved first and last residue. A D gene is named only where the DNA matches it firmly. Expanded clones get a size class; other rows say once, few or many, or leave the size out.

v_call: TRBV3-1/TRBV3-2; clone_size: NA; d_call: NA; j_call: TRBJ2-5; cdr3_nt: TGTGCCAGCAGCCCTCTCGGAGGCGGGGAGACCCAGTACTTC; cdr3_aa: CASSPLGGGETQYF
v_call: TRBV19; clone_size: once; d_call: TRBD2; j_call: TRBJ2-5; cdr3_nt: TGTGCCAGTAGGTTGGGGGGGCAAGAGACCCAGTACTTC; cdr3_aa: CASRLGGQETQYF
v_call: TRBV30; clone_size: once; d_call: NA; j_call: TRBJ1-6; cdr3_nt: TGTGCCTGGAGTGTTTGGCGGGATTCACCCCTCCACTTT; cdr3_aa: CAWSVWRDSPLHF
v_call: TRBV5-5; clone_size: NA; d_call: NA; j_call: TRBJ2-1; cdr3_nt: TGTGCCAGCAGCTTGGAGACAGCCTACAATGAGCAGTTCTTC; cdr3_aa: CASSLETAYNEQFF
v_call: TRBV5-1; clone_size: NA; d_call: NA; j_call: TRBJ2-5; cdr3_nt: TGCGCCAGCAACCTAGGGGGGGGTCCGGAGACCCAGTACTTC; cdr3_aa: CASNLGGGPETQYF
v_call: TRBV5-4; clone_size: NA; d_call: TRBD1; j_call: TRBJ2-7; cdr3_nt: TGTGCCAGCAGCCCCGAGGGGGACAGAACCTACGAGCAGTACTTC; cdr3_aa: CASSPEGDRTYEQYF
v_call: TRBV7-2; clone_size: NA; d_call: TRBD1; j_call: TRBJ1-6; cdr3_nt: TGTGCCAGCAGCTTAGAGGGACAGGGAAACAATTCACCCCTCCACTTT; cdr3_aa: CASSLEGQGNNSPLHF
v_call: TRBV3-1/TRBV3-2; clone_size: once; d_call: TRBD1; j_call: TRBJ1-4; cdr3_nt: TGTGCCAGCAGCCCGGACAGGGGGAATGAAAAACTGTTTTTT; cdr3_aa: CASSPDRGNEKLFF
v_call: TRBV9; clone_size: NA; d_call: TRBD2; j_call: TRBJ2-2; cdr3_nt: TGTGCCAGCAGCGCGCGGAAACGGAGGGGACTACTAAAATCGACGGGCACCGGGGAGCTGTTTTTT; cdr3_aa: CASSARKRRGLLKSTGTGELFF
v_call: TRBV7-8; clone_size: NA; d_call: TRBD2; j_call: TRBJ2-2; cdr3_nt: TGTGCCAGCAGCTTACTAGCGGGGACAAACACCGGGGAGCTGTTTTTT; cdr3_aa: CASSLLAGTNTGELFF
v_call: TRBV11-1; clone_size: NA; d_call: NA; j_call: TRBJ2-5; cdr3_nt: TGTGCCAGCAGCTTAGAACCGGGGATGAAGACCCAGTACTTC; cdr3_aa: CASSLEPGMKTQYF
v_call: TRBV7-3; clone_size: NA; d_call: TRBD2; j_call: TRBJ2-1; cdr3_nt: TGTGCCAGCAGCCCGACTAGCGGAACCTACAATGAGCAGTTCTTC; cdr3_aa: CASSPTSGTYNEQFF
v_call: TRBV29-1; clone_size: NA; d_call: NA; j_call: TRBJ2-3; cdr3_nt: TGCAGCGGAGGGACAAGGACAGCTAGCACAGATACGCAGTATTTT; cdr3_aa: CSGGTRTASTDTQYF
v_call: TRBV6-5; clone_size: NA; d_call: NA; j_call: TRBJ1-5; cdr3_nt: TGTGCCAGCAGTCCCCAGACCGGGGGGGGGCCCCAGCATTTT; cdr3_aa: CASSPQTGGGPQHF
v_call: TRBV7-2; clone_size: few; d_call: NA; j_call: TRBJ1-1; cdr3_nt: TGTGCCAGCAGCTTAGAGAGGGCAGCTACAGCTTTCTTT; cdr3_aa: CASSLERAATAFF
v_call: TRBV9; clone_size: NA; d_call: TRBD2; j_call: TRBJ2-3; cdr3_nt: TGTGCCAGCAGCCCGGGAGGTGGGGCCAAAGATACGCAGTATTTT; cdr3_aa: CASSPGGGAKDTQYF